These T cell receptor beta chains were read from a single sample in a study of T-cell reconstitution after alpha-beta-depleted transplantation in children. Via MiXCR, TCRdb re-called the PCR reads, giving one row per CDR3 protein. Counted here are 450,000 to 600,000 distinct CDR3 sequences, 32% occurring once; the ten biggest clones make up roughly 2.5%. The sample here was PBMCs from the stem cell graft donor, taken from the stem cell graft. The receptors shown here come from a human donor who donated a stem cell graft to a child with aplastic anemia. The CDR3 runs from the conserved cysteine through the conserved F or W. Each record gives: clone size, V gene, J gene, D gene, CDR3 protein, CDR3 DNA. A D gene is named only where the DNA matches it firmly. Rows may omit the clone size; those that give it use once, few, many or a size class.

NA,TRBV12-3/TRBV12-4,TRBJ1-5,NA,CASSPWTGWGQPQHF,TGTGCCAGCAGTCCGTGGACGGGGTGGGGTCAGCCCCAGCATTTT
NA,TRBV20-1,TRBJ2-7,NA,CSARRGPRVTSYEQYF,TGCAGTGCTAGAAGAGGACCGAGGGTTACCTCCTACGAGCAGTACTTC
NA,TRBV27,TRBJ1-4,TRBD1,CASSSEGAEKLFF,TGTGCCAGCAGTTCAGAGGGGGCGGAAAAACTGTTTTTT
few,TRBV13,TRBJ1-2,TRBD1,CASRVGTGENYGYTF,TGTGCCAGCAGAGTCGGGACAGGGGAGAACTATGGCTACACCTTC
NA,TRBV11-2,TRBJ2-1,TRBD2,CASSPRPGLAGGDEQFF,TGTGCCAGCAGCCCCCGCCCGGGACTAGCGGGAGGGGATGAGCAGTTCTTC
NA,TRBV30,TRBJ2-5,NA,CAWSVGGRNRETQYF,TGTGCCTGGAGTGTGGGGGGGCGAAACCGTGAGACCCAGTACTTC
NA,TRBV20-1,TRBJ2-5,TRBD2,CSARRGSGSQETQYF,TGCAGTGCTAGACGTGGTAGCGGGAGCCAAGAGACCCAGTACTTC
NA,TRBV7-9,TRBJ1-1,NA,CASSYGTATGAFF,TGTGCCAGCAGCTATGGGACCGCAACTGGAGCTTTCTTT
NA,TRBV24-1,TRBJ1-5,NA,CATSSFYSNQPQHF,TGTGCCACCAGCTCATTTTATAGCAATCAGCCCCAGCATTTT
NA,TRBV7-7,TRBJ2-5,TRBD1,CASSTTGRKETQYF,TGTGCCAGCAGCACGACAGGGAGAAAAGAGACCCAGTACTTC
NA,TRBV6-5,TRBJ2-3,TRBD1,CASSYFGTGSRDTQYF,TGTGCCAGCAGTTACTTCGGGACAGGGAGTAGGGATACGCAGTATTTT
NA,TRBV12-3/TRBV12-4,TRBJ1-2,TRBD1,CASSLTDGQGRDGYTF,TGTGCCAGCAGTCTAACAGACGGACAGGGCCGCGATGGCTACACCTTC
NA,TRBV12-3/TRBV12-4,TRBJ2-3,NA,CASSLVLGFSTDAQYF,TGTGCCAGCAGTTTAGTGTTAGGCTTCAGCACAGATGCGCAGTATTTT
NA,TRBV27,TRBJ2-1,NA,CASSFTGEVVNEQFF,TGTGCCAGCAGTTTCACAGGGGAGGTGGTCAATGAGCAGTTCTTC
NA,TRBV6-2/TRBV6-3,TRBJ2-7,TRBD2,CASSYSAGEDLSEQYF,TGTGCCAGCAGTTACTCGGCGGGAGAAGACCTTTCCGAGCAGTACTTC
NA,TRBV6-5,TRBJ2-2,TRBD2,CASSYSSPGLAGVTGELFF,TGTGCCAGCAGTTACTCTTCCCCGGGACTAGCGGGAGTCACCGGGGAGCTGTTTTTT
NA,TRBV5-1,TRBJ1-5,TRBD1,CASSLGAGGSGPQHF,TGCGCCAGCAGCTTGGGGGCAGGGGGTTCGGGGCCCCAGCATTTT
few,TRBV20-1,TRBJ1-4,NA,CSAREGPLTNEKLFF,TGCAGTGCTAGAGAAGGACCTCTAACTAATGAAAAACTGTTTTTT
NA,TRBV5-1,TRBJ2-1,TRBD1,CASSSGQGIYNEQFF,TGCGCCAGCAGCTCGGGACAGGGGATCTACAATGAGCAGTTCTTC
NA,TRBV20-1,TRBJ1-5,NA,CSARDPGGGTNQPQHF,TGCAGTGCTAGAGACCCGGGAGGGGGTACCAATCAGCCCCAGCATTTT
NA,TRBV12-3/TRBV12-4,TRBJ1-4,NA,CASSPGRLFF,TGTGCCAGCAGCCCGGGACGACTGTTTTTT
few,TRBV12-5,TRBJ1-1,TRBD1,CASGLGPGQGVNTEAFF,TGTGCTAGTGGTTTGGGACCGGGACAGGGAGTAAACACTGAAGCTTTCTTT
NA,TRBV5-6,TRBJ2-7,TRBD2,CASSLGAGGAAYEQYF,TGTGCCAGCAGCTTGGGAGCGGGAGGCGCCGCCTACGAGCAGTACTTC
NA,TRBV20-1,TRBJ1-1,NA,CSAQRGGTEAFF,TGCAGTGCGCAAAGGGGGGGCACTGAAGCTTTCTTT
NA,TRBV5-1,TRBJ1-2,NA,CASSPDPTGQDYGYTF,TGCGCCAGCAGCCCAGACCCAACAGGACAAGACTATGGCTACACCTTC
few,TRBV7-8,TRBJ2-4,NA,CASSSSLEGRGSNIQYF,TGTGCCAGCAGCTCCTCCCTTGAGGGGCGGGGATCAAACATTCAGTACTTC
NA,TRBV10-3,TRBJ2-2,TRBD1,CAINTGQGRPNTGELFF,TGTGCCATCAATACGGGACAGGGCAGACCTAACACCGGGGAGCTGTTTTTT
few,TRBV4-2,TRBJ2-3,TRBD2,CASSQGVAGTTDTQYF,TGTGCCAGCAGCCAAGGGGTAGCGGGAACCACAGATACGCAGTATTTT
NA,TRBV7-9,TRBJ2-7,NA,CASSPGSVWTNSAF,TGTGCCAGCAGCCCCGGCAGCGTCTGGACTAACTCGGCCTTC
few,TRBV29-1,TRBJ2-5,NA,CSVEDRRDQETQYF,TGCAGCGTTGAAGATAGGCGAGACCAAGAGACCCAGTACTTC
NA,TRBV10-3,TRBJ2-1,NA,CAISESQGGSYNEQFF,TGTGCCATCAGTGAGTCCCAGGGCGGGTCCTACAATGAGCAGTTCTTC
few,TRBV5-6,TRBJ1-1,TRBD1,CASSSTGTGFLGDTEAFF,TGTGCCAGCAGCTCGACCGGGACAGGGTTTTTGGGGGACACTGAAGCTTTCTTT
NA,TRBV7-6,TRBJ1-4,NA,CASSPKASYSGDEKLFF,TGTGCCAGCAGTCCTAAAGCCTCCTACTCCGGAGATGAAAAACTGTTTTTT
few,TRBV28,TRBJ2-5,TRBD1,CASSRSGGGETQYF,TGTGCCAGCAGCAGATCAGGGGGCGGGGAGACCCAGTACTTC
NA,TRBV5-1,TRBJ2-3,TRBD1,CASSLMGQGLSDTQYF,TGCGCCAGCAGCTTGATGGGACAGGGATTATCAGATACGCAGTATTTT
once,TRBV7-9,TRBJ1-4,TRBD1,CASSLGQGWTTNEKLFF,TGTGCCAGCAGCTTAGGACAGGGGTGGACAACTAATGAAAAACTGTTTTTT
NA,TRBV25-1,TRBJ2-5,TRBD1,CASSNGQGEVETQYF,TGTGCCAGCAGTAACGGACAGGGAGAAGTAGAGACCCAGTACTTC
few,TRBV10-3,TRBJ2-2,NA,CAILKGSGTGELFF,TGTGCCATCCTCAAGGGGTCGGGCACCGGGGAGCTGTTTTTT
few,TRBV9,TRBJ2-3,NA,CASSVGGAKDTQYF,TGTGCCAGCAGCGTTGGGGGCGCCAAAGATACGCAGTATTTT
few,TRBV7-2,TRBJ2-2,NA,CASSLGSGNTGELFF,TGTGCCAGCAGCTTAGGCTCAGGGAACACCGGGGAGCTGTTTTTT
NA,TRBV6-5,TRBJ1-4,NA,CASSYGEPNEKLFF,TGTGCCAGCAGTTACGGCGAGCCTAATGAAAAACTGTTTTTT
few,TRBV29-1,TRBJ1-2,NA,CSVEGRAGDPTNYGYTF,TGCAGCGTTGAAGGGAGGGCAGGGGACCCAACTAACTATGGCTACACCTTC
few,TRBV15,TRBJ1-2,NA,CATSRGGDSNDYTF,TGTGCCACCAGCAGAGGAGGAGACTCAAATGATTATACCTTC
few,TRBV12-3/TRBV12-4,TRBJ2-2,NA,CASSLGGGGELFF,TGTGCCAGCAGTTTAGGAGGCGGCGGGGAGCTGTTTTTT
many,TRBV7-3,TRBJ2-4,TRBD2,CASSLGRAGLTKNIQYF,TGTGCCAGCAGCTTAGGGAGGGCCGGTTTAACCAAAAACATTCAGTACTTC
few,TRBV10-2,TRBJ2-1,NA,CASSESNRAAEQFF,TGCGCCAGCAGTGAGTCAAACAGGGCCGCTGAGCAGTTCTTC
NA,TRBV7-2,TRBJ2-7,TRBD2,CASNLAGAYEQYF,TGTGCCAGCAACTTAGCGGGAGCCTACGAGCAGTACTTC
NA,TRBV20-1,TRBJ2-7,TRBD1,CSAIGDRKYEQYF,TGCAGTGCTATTGGGGACAGAAAATACGAGCAGTACTTC
few,TRBV29-1,TRBJ2-3,TRBD1,CSVNSPGQGSQYF,TGCAGCGTGAACTCTCCGGGACAGGGGTCGCAGTATTTT
NA,TRBV12-3/TRBV12-4,TRBJ2-1,TRBD1,CASSQVSGGVEQFF,TGTGCCAGCAGCCAAGTGTCAGGGGGCGTTGAGCAGTTCTTC
NA,TRBV4-3,TRBJ1-1,TRBD1,CASSQDRGQVNTEAFF,TGCGCCAGCAGCCAAGATAGGGGACAGGTGAACACTGAAGCTTTCTTT
few,TRBV12-3/TRBV12-4,TRBJ1-5,NA,CASSEWSGGSNQPQHF,TGTGCCAGCAGTGAATGGTCCGGGGGCAGCAATCAGCCCCAGCATTTT
NA,TRBV7-8,TRBJ2-3,TRBD2,CASSLGVGLAGGDTQYF,TGTGCCAGCAGCTTAGGTGTGGGACTAGCGGGAGGGGATACGCAGTATTTT
few,TRBV24-1,TRBJ2-1,TRBD1,CATGGVGPANEQFF,TGTGCTACAGGGGGCGTCGGCCCAGCCAATGAGCAGTTCTTC
NA,TRBV20-1,TRBJ1-5,NA,CSAREPTSEGFNQPQHF,TGCAGTGCTAGAGAACCTACCTCGGAAGGCTTCAATCAGCCCCAGCATTTT
NA,TRBV7-9,TRBJ1-1,TRBD1,CASSNPNRGGTEAFF,TGTGCCAGCAGTAACCCCAACAGGGGTGGGACTGAAGCTTTCTTT
few,TRBV7-2,TRBJ1-1,NA,CASSLGGVVNTEAFF,TGTGCCAGCAGCTTAGGTGGAGTCGTGAACACTGAAGCTTTCTTT
few,TRBV7-2,TRBJ2-1,NA,CASSLHQSSYNEQFF,TGTGCCAGCAGCTTGCACCAGAGCTCCTACAATGAGCAGTTCTTC
NA,TRBV7-3,TRBJ2-1,TRBD1,CASSQTGAAYNEQFF,TGTGCCAGCAGCCAGACAGGGGCCGCCTACAATGAGCAGTTCTTC